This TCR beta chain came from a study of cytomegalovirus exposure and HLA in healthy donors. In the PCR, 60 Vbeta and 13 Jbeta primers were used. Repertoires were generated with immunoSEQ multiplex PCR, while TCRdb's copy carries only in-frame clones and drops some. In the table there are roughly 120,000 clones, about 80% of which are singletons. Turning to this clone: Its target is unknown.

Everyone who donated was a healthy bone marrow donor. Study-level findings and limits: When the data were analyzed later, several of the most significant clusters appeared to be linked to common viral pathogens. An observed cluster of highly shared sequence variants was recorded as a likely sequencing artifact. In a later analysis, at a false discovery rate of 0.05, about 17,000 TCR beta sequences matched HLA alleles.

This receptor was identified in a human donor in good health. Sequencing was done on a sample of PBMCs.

The CDR3: CASSLTGDGNTIYF. In DNA, the CDR3 is TGTGCCAGCAGTCTCACGGGGGATGGAAACACCATATATTTT. The rearrangement joins TRBV11-2 to TRBJ1-3; D is perhaps TRBD1 (5 bases). CDR1 is SGHAT, CDR2 FQNNGV, per germline. The CDR3 runs to 14 residues. The ends were cut back, 6 bases at V and 3 bases at J, with 12 bases in the middle. Looking up the rest from reference TRBV11-2 and TRBJ1-3 gives the full variable domain: EAGVAQSPRYKIIEKRQSVAFWCNPISGHATLYWYQQILGQGPKLLIQFQNNGVVDDSQLPKDRFSAERLKGVDSTLKIQPAKLEDSAVYLCASSLTGDGNTIYFGEGSWLTVV.